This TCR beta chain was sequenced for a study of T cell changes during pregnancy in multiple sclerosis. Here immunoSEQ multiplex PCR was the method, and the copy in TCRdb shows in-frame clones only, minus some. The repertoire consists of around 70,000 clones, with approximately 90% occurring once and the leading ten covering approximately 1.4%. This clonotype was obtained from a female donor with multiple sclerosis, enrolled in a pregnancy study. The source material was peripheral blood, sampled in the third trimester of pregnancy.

The CDR3 nucleotides read TGTGCCAGCAGCTTGGACCGGGACACTTACTACGAGCAGTACTTC. Translation gives CASSLDRDTYYEQYF. V usage is TRBV7-8 and J usage is TRBJ2-7; maybe TRBD1 (6 bases). Per the germline V gene, CDR1 is SGHVS and CDR2 is FQNEAQ. The CDR3 spans 15 residues. V lost 3 bases to trimming and J lost 3 bases, with 15 bases between them.